One and the same sample provided the 10 T cell receptor beta chains below, sequenced in a study of vaccination and CD4 T cells after COVID-19. No antigen has been identified for these receptors. Sample treatment: roughly 11-day PBMC culture with coronavirus spike peptide pools or control peptides (ViraFEST assay). Scientists ran DNA taken from cultured CD4+ T cells through the Oncomine TCR Beta short-read assay for sequencing. MiXCR, run by TCRdb on the PCR reads, gives a single entry per CDR3 protein. Here the sample spans around 13,000 distinct CDR3 sequences, less than 30% being singletons. The sample in question was CD4+ T cells from blood, cultured in vitro, obtained before SARS-CoV-2 vaccination. All receptors come from a human donor who received a COVID-19 vaccine.

The chain employs TRBV23-1 and TRBJ2-4, with TRBD2 identical over 8 bases. TRBV23-1 is identified as an open reading frame with a role that is uncertain. V shed 10 bases and J 3 bases; nucleotides not matched to a gene: 20. This CDR3 contains 18 residues. Here the CDR3 DNA reads TGCGCCATTTCGGACTATCGGGGGGGCCCCCAAGGCAAAAACATTCAGTACTTC. Protein sequence: CAISDYRGGPQGKNIQYF.

In this sample, this clonotype turned up a few times. V gene TRBV7-8 combines with J gene TRBJ1-5; 11 bases align to TRBD1. Germline V gene sequence: CDR1 SGHVS, CDR2 FQNEAQ. The CDR3 contains 16 residues. The junction had 10 bases not matched to a gene; V was cut back by 7 bases and J by 5 bases. The CDR3 bases are TGTGCCAGCACCAATTACCGGGACAGGGGGTATCAGCCCCAGCATTTT. The encoded protein is CASTNYRDRGYQPQHF.

Relative to its sample, this clonotype is medium-sized (0.01 to 0.1%). This chain connects TRBV27 to TRBJ1-1, with 9 bases fitting TRBD1. This CDR3 comprises 14 residues. Trimming took 6 bases from V and 9 from J; bases not matched to a gene: 11. The germline gives CDR1 MNHEY, CDR2 SMNVEV (reference sequence). The CDR3 loop is CASSTENRGRKAFF. The CDR3 DNA is TGTGCCAGCAGCACTGAAAACAGGGGGCGAAAAGCTTTCTTT.

This clonotype was seen a handful of times. The rearrangement joins TRBV28 to TRBJ1-5; D possibly corresponds to TRBD1 (6 bases). The germline gives CDR1 MDHEN, CDR2 SYDVKM. V lost 4 bases to trimming and J lost 5 bases, with 15 bases between them. The CDR3 runs to 15 residues. The CDR3 spells CASSSLGGAYQPQHF. DNA for the CDR3: TGTGCCAGCAGTTCCTTGGGGGGGGCCTATCAGCCCCAGCATTTT.

J is TRBJ2-2 and V is TRBV24-1; no firm D call. The V and J ends lost 7 bases and 1 base respectively, with 9 bases between them. CDR3 length: 14 amino acids. Germline V lookup: CDR1 KGHDR, CDR2 SFDVKD. The CDR3 loop is CATRGVGNTGELFF. In nucleotides, the CDR3 is TGTGCCACCAGGGGCGTGGGGAACACCGGGGAGCTGTTTTTT.

This clonotype was seen only once. The chain combines TRBV7-2 with TRBJ2-7; 13 positions agree with TRBD2. V shed 0 bases and J 2 bases; nucleotides not matched to a gene: 1. The CDR3 covers 16 residues. CDR1 SGHTA and CDR2 FQGNSA come from the germline V gene. CDR3 nucleotide sequence: TGTGCCAGCAGCTTAGCGGGACTAGCGGGGACCTACGAGCAGTACTTC. Amino acids: CASSLAGLAGTYEQYF.

The chain couples TRBV30 to TRBJ2-5; D is ambiguous. V gave up 0 bases and J gave up 2 bases, with 13 bases separating them. CDR3 length: 15 amino acids. Germline V lookup: CDR1 GTSNPN, CDR2 SVGIG (reference sequence). CDR3 coding DNA: TGTGCCTGGAGTGTACTATGGGGAAGACAAGAGACCCAGTACTTC. Its protein is CAWSVLWGRQETQYF.

This sequence joins TRBV18 and TRBJ1-6; 11 bases match TRBD1. With 2 bases clipped from V and 9 bases from J, the junction kept 6 bases outside the gene matches. CDR1 and CDR2 (germline): KGHSH, LQKENI. The CDR3 extends over 16 amino acids. DNA for the CDR3: TGTGCCAGCTCACCAAGACAGGGACAGGGGGGTTCACCCCTCCACTTT. Translating it yields CASSPRQGQGGSPLHF. Full variable domain (rest looked up from reference TRBV18 and TRBJ1-6): NAGVMQNPRHLVRRRGQEARLRCSPMKGHSHVYWYRQLPEEGLKFMVYLQKENIIDESGMPKERFSAEFPKEGPSILRIQQVVRGDSAAYFCASSPRQGQGGSPLHFGNGTRLTVT.

This clonotype was counted between two and nine times. The chain joins TRBV24-1 to TRBJ2-5, with D perhaps TRBD1 (6 bases). Germline CDR1 and CDR2: KGHDR and SFDVKD. The CDR3 spans 14 residues. V was cut by 6 bases and J by 3 bases, with 13 bases left in between. CDR3 loop: CATSTGPKEETQYF. CDR3 bases: TGTGCCACCAGTACAGGGCCGAAAGAAGAGACCCAGTACTTC.

This clonotype was picked up a small number of times. The V and J genes are TRBV24-1 and TRBJ2-7, with TRBD1 as a possible D gene (6 bases). The CDR3 runs to 13 residues. V lost 11 bases, J lost 2 bases, and 15 bases lay in between. CDR1 KGHDR and CDR2 SFDVKD come from the germline V gene. CDR3 residues: CAILRDITYEQYF. CDR3 DNA sequence: TGTGCCATCCTCCGGGACATCACCTACGAGCAGTACTTC.